The next 10 T cell receptor beta chains were all read from a single sample in a study of T-cell reconstitution after alpha-beta-depleted transplantation in children. Preparation of the TCRbeta library used unique molecular identifiers. TCRdb redid the calling of the PCR reads with MiXCR, one entry per CDR3 protein. This sample yields hundreds of thousands of distinct CDR3 sequences, of which roughly 15% are seen a single time; 25% to 30% belongs to the top ten. The source material was PBMCs, mostly from graft donor cells, sampled 360 days after TCRalphabeta/CD19-depleted stem cell transplant. The receptor source for this set is a boy in the first two years of life who had a stem cell transplant for Wiskott-Aldrich syndrome, so the T cells may come from the graft donor.

V and J are TRBV11-3 and TRBJ2-5; TRBD1 matches 8 bases. The CDR3 contains 14 residues. The V and J ends lost 5 bases and 6 bases, in that order; junction bases with no gene match: 8. Germline V gene data show CDR1 as SGHNT and CDR2 as YENEEA. CDR3 nucleotide sequence: TGTGCCAGCAGCGTCCGCAGGGGGCGACAGACCCAGTACTTC. As protein: CASSVRRGRQTQYF.

V and J are TRBV11-2 and TRBJ2-2, with a tentative D call TRBD2 (6 bases). The germline gives CDR1 SGHAT, CDR2 FQNNGV. The CDR3 has 15 amino acids. Trimming stripped 3 bases from V and 3 bases from J, with 11 bases between. The DNA for the CDR3 is TGTGCCAGCAGCTTGGGACTTCTTTACACCGGGGAGCTGTTTTTT. Translation: CASSLGLLYTGELFF.

This clonotype has just a few counts. V gene TRBV24-1 combines with J gene TRBJ1-5; D possibly corresponds to TRBD1 (6 bases). The ends were cut back, 11 bases at V and 0 bases at J, with 13 bases in the middle. Germline loops: CDR1 KGHDR, CDR2 SFDVKD. This CDR3 is built from 14 residues. The CDR3 DNA follows: TGTGCCATCACAGGGTTCTTTAGCAATCAGCCCCAGCATTTT. It encodes CAITGFFSNQPQHF.

This clonotype occurred a few times. The rearrangement uses TRBV28 and TRBJ2-7, with 9 bases aligning to TRBD1. The CDR3 is made up of 14 amino acids. In germline, CDR1 is MDHEN, CDR2 SYDVKM. V lost 6 bases and J lost 3; bases outside the gene matches: 6. The CDR3 DNA reads TGTGCCAGCAGCTCCGGGACAGGGATCTACGAGCAGTACTTC. This encodes CASSSGTGIYEQYF.

This clonotype has only a few counts. V and J are TRBV12-3 or TRBV12-4 and TRBJ1-1; D remains ambiguous. The length of the CDR3 is 15 residues. Trimming took off 3 bases at V and 1 base at J, with 12 bases between the two ends. This CDR3 is CASSFGRERNTEAFF. In DNA, the CDR3 is TGTGCCAGCAGTTTTGGGAGGGAAAGGAACACTGAAGCTTTCTTT.

The chain links TRBV9 to TRBJ2-1; 8 nucleotides line up with TRBD2. Germline V lookup: CDR1 SGDLS, CDR2 YYNGEE. There are 16 residues in the CDR3. J was trimmed by 3 bases and V by 4 bases; bases with no gene match: 9. CDR3 sequence (DNA): TGTGCCAGCAGCCTCTCGGGGGGGATGAACTACAATGAGCAGTTCTTC. This sequence encodes CASSLSGGMNYNEQFF. The entire variable domain, with the rest obtained from reference TRBV9 and TRBJ2-1, is as follows: DSGVTQTPKHLITATGQRVTLRCSPRSGDLSVYWYQQSLDQGLQFLIQYYNGEERAKGNILERFSAQQFPDLHSELNLSSLELGDSALYFCASSLSGGMNYNEQFFGPGTRLTVL.

This clonotype was found a few times. The chain uses TRBV5-1 and TRBJ2-7, with 8 bases identical to TRBD1. J gave up 5 bases and V 0 bases, and 7 bases lay outside the gene matches. The CDR3 spans 15 residues. Germline CDR1 SGHRS, CDR2 YFSETQ. CDR3 protein: CASSLARVTGDEQYF. For the CDR3, the DNA is TGCGCCAGCAGCTTGGCCAGGGTGACAGGGGACGAGCAGTACTTC.

The sample holds a few counts of this clonotype. The genes are TRBV5-1 and TRBJ1-2, with D possibly TRBD1 on 6 matching bases. The CDR3 is 14 residues long. Germline lookup yields CDR1 SGHRS and CDR2 YFSETQ. The V and J ends lost 2 bases and 6 bases respectively, with 14 bases between them. The CDR3 spells CASSFRDKADGYTF. As DNA, the CDR3 is TGCGCCAGCAGCTTCCGGGACAAGGCCGATGGCTACACCTTC.

This clonotype was picked up a small number of times. DNA for the CDR3: TGCAGTGCTAGGGGACCCTCAAGGGGCAATGAGCAGTTCTTC. Its translation is CSARGPSRGNEQFF. The chain employs TRBV20-1 and TRBJ2-1; tentatively, D is TRBD1 or TRBD2 (5 bases each). The V end was cut by 3 bases, the J end by 6 bases, with 15 bases between. The CDR3 is 14 amino acids. Per the germline V gene, CDR1 is DFQATT and CDR2 is SNEGSKA (reference sequence).

V usage is TRBV6-1 and J usage is TRBJ2-1; D perhaps matches TRBD2 (5 bases). Trimming removed 6 bases from V and 8 bases from J, with 14 bases in between. The CDR3 totals 13 residues. CDR1 and CDR2 (germline): MNHNS, SASEGT. Here the CDR3 DNA reads TGTGCCAGCAGCACACTAGGTATCGATGAGCAGTTCTTC. Translation: CASSTLGIDEQFF.